This T cell receptor beta chain appears in the sequencing data of a study of T cells in Graves' hyperthyroidism and ophthalmopathy. Looking at the study overall: Blood from the periphery was taken at initial diagnosis, before any treatment.

Study-wide findings and caveats: Before onset, ophthalmopathy was predicted by the model a median about 6.2 months earlier.

This clonotype was detected ten times or more. The antigen is not known. It was RNA transcripts that yielded the amplified TCR beta CDR3 regions. The study used the HTBI primer set for a first-round RT-PCR of the TCR CDR3. Each CDR3 protein is one row after TCRdb ran MiXCR on the multiplex PCR reads. The sample includes roughly 380,000 distinct CDR3 sequences, about a fifth of them seen just once. The diagnoses drew upon clinical symptoms, serum thyroxine and TRAb, thyroid ultrasound and orbital computed tomography. About 10 ml of fresh peripheral blood supplied the PBMCs. V lost 5 bases and J lost 0, with 23 bases in between. Germline V gene sequence: CDR1 MNHEY, CDR2 SMNVEV (reference sequence). The CDR3 sequence is 19 residues long.

The sequencing input was blood. The sequence derives from a woman aged 18-30 years with Graves' hyperthyroidism. The chain carries TRBV27 and TRBJ1-5, with D possibly TRBD1 on 6 matching bases. In DNA form, the CDR3 reads TGTGCCAGCAGTCCCTCCGTACACCGGGACACGGGTAGCAATCAGCCCCAGCATTTT. Protein: CASSPSVHRDTGSNQPQHF.